This T cell receptor (beta chain) appears in the sequencing data of a study of T cell responses to AZD1222 COVID-19 vaccine (dated by TCRdb to about 2021). Regarding the research as a whole: TCR sequencing covered 230 to 250 trial participants: 207 given two doses of AZD1222 and about 26 given two doses of MenACWY control vaccine. Enrollment into the trials was organized by age into subgroups of 18-55, 56-69 and 70-plus years, and those subgroups contained approximately 160, 26 and 62 TCR-sequenced participants, respectively.

The sample holds a few counts of this clone. Which antigen it targets is not known. No base-level quality is on record; no much larger clone is a single base apart. In the paper's terms, the time point label means: about 28 days (+/-7) after the second vaccine dose. Because spike-specific TCR depth and breadth did not differ between the two schedules, AZD1222 recipients who got a second dose at roughly 4 weeks were pooled with those who got a second dose at roughly 12 weeks. Vaccinee samples came from UK trials COV001 and COV002, including a single-blind randomized controlled phase 2/3 trial of AZD1222 (ChAdOx1 nCoV-19) in healthy adults. For TCRbeta chain sequencing, PBMC samples from trial participants were taken at day 0 and at day 28 after the second dose. Results the study describes overall, beyond this receptor: Reportedly, close to half of the unique spike-specific TCRs recognized epitopes lying outside the regions that are mutated in the B.1.351 and B.1.1.7 variants. No day 14 peak-response samples were available, so repertoires were characterized only after the peak T cell response. Conclusions about previously exposed vaccinees are limited because only five to seven AZD1222 recipients were SARS-CoV-2 seropositive at baseline. A significant rise in spike-specific TCR breadth and depth was observed after two AZD1222 doses relative to day 0 and relative to MenACWY recipients. Participants were mostly white British and included more females than males, and it was suggested by the authors that clonal diversity may have been underestimated. CD4 TCRs associated with the vaccine covered the entire spike protein, and the dominant responses were in regions 160-218 and 743-854. The 56-69-year group was small, and its depth increase did not reach significance, likely because of low power.

The CDR3 regions of human TCRbeta chains were analyzed by immunosequencing. In the authors' own workflow: TCRs in the repertoires were matched against a reference library of SARS-CoV-2-specific TCRs that had been generated with the MIRA antigen-specificity platform. Breadth meant the fraction of unique TCRs that were SARS-CoV-2-associated, whereas depth meant the fraction of total T cells that were SARS-CoV-2-associated. Each spike-specific TCR was assigned to its reactive spike region and to a CD4 or CD8 class using the MIRA data. Log10-transformed breadth and depth values were compared by one-way ANOVA with Sidak's multiple comparisons tests. In TCRdb, the immuneACCESS table is reduced to in-frame sequences with V and J assigned. These tables do not hold every clone; where another copy was compared, an unresolved V gene accounts for under half, and the others remain unexplained. The V and J calls and clone size come from that table; D and trimming were worked out from the DNA. For this sample the table gives about 140,000 clones, of which approximately 86% were detected only once. Together, the top ten hold 5.1% of the sample.

Its CDR3 holds 13 amino acids, cysteine through phenylalanine. Only the CDR3 DNA stays, 39 bases, in frame from base 1. Germline trimming: 6 bases from V, 2 bases from J; junction bases outside gene matches: 2. CDR1 MDHEN and CDR2 SYDVKM were looked up in the germline V gene. This chain joins TRBV28 to TRBJ1-1; 8 bases in the junction line up with TRBD1. The sequencing here drew on peripheral blood, taken 28 days after the second AZD1222 dose. The origin of this receptor is an adult who received the AZD1222 COVID-19 vaccine. CDR3 loop: CASRPGGNTEAFF. The sequence in DNA is TGTGCCAGCAGGCCAGGGGGCAACACTGAAGCTTTCTTT.